Listed below are T cell receptor beta chains from one sample, sequenced in a study of T-cell memory formation after mild COVID-19. TCRdb reanalysed the 5' RACE reads using MiXCR and keeps one entry per CDR3 protein. The table lists approximately 35,000 distinct CDR3 sequences, approximately 21% of them singletons. Source material: PBMCs or a T cell subset sorted from them (not recorded which). These receptors all come from an adult who had mild COVID-19 (a few samples of this study predate the infection). Cell type and time point are not known. CDR3s include the opening cysteine and the closing phenylalanine or tryptophan. D genes are given only for firm matches. For some rows the clone size is stated as once, few or many, or as a class when expanded; others skip it.

j_call,clone_size,d_call,v_call,cdr3_aa,cdr3_nt
TRBJ2-1,NA,TRBD1,TRBV5-1,CASSSPRQGGTYNEQFF,TGCGCCAGCAGCTCGCCACGACAGGGGGGGACGTACAATGAGCAGTTCTTC
TRBJ1-4,many,NA,TRBV7-9,CASSLAPQGNEKLFF,TGTGCCAGCAGCTTAGCGCCCCAGGGGAATGAAAAACTGTTTTTT
TRBJ2-7,NA,NA,TRBV4-1,CASSHPGTHEQYF,TGCGCCAGCAGCCACCCCGGGACCCACGAGCAGTACTTC
TRBJ2-1,NA,TRBD2,TRBV7-3,CASSPNPGGEQFF,TGTGCCAGCAGCCCGAACCCGGGGGGTGAGCAGTTCTTC
TRBJ2-1,many,TRBD2,TRBV4-1,CASSQEGVSGTGDEQFF,TGCGCCAGCAGCCAAGAGGGGGTAAGCGGGACCGGGGATGAGCAGTTCTTC
TRBJ1-1,many,NA,TRBV12-3/TRBV12-4,CASSLTRGAQAFF,TGTGCCAGCAGTTTAACCCGGGGTGCTCAAGCTTTCTTT
TRBJ2-6,many,NA,TRBV19,CASFGPTSGANVLTF,TGTGCCAGTTTTGGCCCTACCTCTGGGGCCAACGTCCTGACTTTC
TRBJ2-3,many,TRBD2,TRBV12-3/TRBV12-4,CASSPSLAGRGTDTQYF,TGTGCCAGCAGCCCCTCCCTAGCGGGAAGGGGGACAGATACGCAGTATTTT
TRBJ2-5,many,TRBD1,TRBV18,CASSGGQQETQYF,TGTGCCAGCTCAGGGGGACAGCAAGAGACCCAGTACTTC
TRBJ2-1,NA,TRBD1,TRBV19,CASSIEYGQGRNNEQFF,TGTGCCAGTAGTATAGAATATGGACAGGGGAGGAACAATGAGCAGTTCTTC
TRBJ2-3,many,TRBD2,TRBV4-3,CASSQGGSGSGGFSDTQYF,TGCGCCAGCAGCCAAGGCGGTAGCGGGAGTGGGGGGTTTTCTGATACGCAGTATTTT
TRBJ1-5,many,NA,TRBV18,CASSKGEGNQPQHF,TGTGCCAGCTCAAAGGGGGAAGGCAATCAGCCCCAGCATTTT
TRBJ1-1,many,NA,TRBV6-5,CASNTGQNTEAFF,TGTGCCAGCAATACAGGGCAGAACACTGAAGCTTTCTTT
TRBJ2-5,few,NA,TRBV9,CASSVGGTTSKGTQYF,TGTGCCAGCAGCGTAGGGGGAACTACCTCAAAAGGGACCCAGTACTTC
TRBJ2-2,few,NA,TRBV7-9,CASTRTQNTGELFF,TGTGCCAGCACGAGGACCCAAAACACCGGGGAGCTGTTTTTT
TRBJ2-5,few,NA,TRBV14,CASKRDTTEETQYF,TGTGCCAGCAAAAGGGACACGACCGAAGAGACCCAGTACTTC
TRBJ1-1,NA,NA,TRBV5-1,CASSLRWGTEAFF,TGCGCCAGCAGCTTACGGTGGGGCACTGAAGCTTTCTTT
TRBJ2-7,many,TRBD2,TRBV7-8,CASSLILAGAPYEQYF,TGTGCCAGCAGCTTAATTCTGGCGGGAGCCCCCTACGAGCAGTACTTC
TRBJ1-5,NA,TRBD1,TRBV4-1,CASSQESPTGGGGNQPQHF,TGCGCCAGCAGCCAAGAGTCCCCGACAGGGGGCGGCGGCAATCAGCCCCAGCATTTT
TRBJ2-3,many,TRBD1,TRBV5-1,CASSLTGKDTQYF,TGCGCCAGCAGCCTGACAGGGAAAGATACGCAGTATTTT
TRBJ2-7,many,TRBD1,TRBV6-5,CASSDRGIGSYEQYF,TGTGCCAGCAGCGACAGGGGGATAGGTTCCTACGAGCAGTACTTC
TRBJ2-5,many,NA,TRBV11-3,CASSRDNSEETQYF,TGTGCCAGCAGCCGGGATAACAGCGAAGAGACCCAGTACTTC
TRBJ2-5,NA,NA,TRBV9,CASSPGGIQETQYF,TGTGCCAGCAGCCCCGGCGGGATCCAAGAGACCCAGTACTTC
TRBJ2-7,once,NA,TRBV19,CASSVAGGEYEQYF,TGTGCCAGTAGTGTCGCAGGGGGGGAGTACGAGCAGTACTTC
TRBJ1-1,many,NA,TRBV6-1,CASRLEGWDTEAFF,TGTGCCAGCCGACTGGAGGGTTGGGACACTGAAGCTTTCTTT
TRBJ2-5,many,TRBD2,TRBV20-1,CSAERGGRGEETQYF,TGCAGTGCAGAGCGGGGGGGCCGTGGTGAAGAGACCCAGTACTTC
TRBJ1-2,many,TRBD1,TRBV5-6,CASSLYQQGAGYGYTF,TGTGCCAGCAGCTTGTATCAACAGGGGGCTGGGTATGGCTACACCTTC
TRBJ1-1,few,NA,TRBV5-1,CASSLAEWGATEAFF,TGCGCCAGCAGCTTGGCCGAATGGGGGGCAACTGAAGCTTTCTTT
TRBJ2-5,many,NA,TRBV15,CATSMRMDGIRGTQYF,TGTGCCACCAGCATGAGAATGGATGGGATCCGAGGGACCCAGTACTTC
TRBJ2-2,many,NA,TRBV4-3,CASSQDWGELFF,TGCGCCAGCAGCCAAGATTGGGGGGAGCTGTTTTTT
TRBJ2-1,many,NA,TRBV5-1,CASRVGQGSYNEQFF,TGCGCCAGCAGAGTCGGGCAGGGATCCTACAATGAGCAGTTCTTC
TRBJ1-3,many,NA,TRBV7-2,CASSFGAQGNTIYF,TGTGCCAGCAGCTTCGGAGCGCAGGGAAACACCATATATTTT
TRBJ1-1,NA,NA,TRBV5-5,CASSFSHRANTEAFF,TGTGCCAGCAGCTTCAGCCACAGGGCGAACACTGAAGCTTTCTTT
TRBJ2-2,many,TRBD2,TRBV11-2,CASSLGLATSGELFF,TGTGCCAGCAGCTTGGGACTAGCTACGTCCGGGGAGCTGTTTTTT
TRBJ1-2,NA,NA,TRBV10-3,CAISDGAPNYGYTF,TGTGCCATCAGTGATGGGGCCCCTAACTATGGCTACACCTTC
TRBJ2-3,many,NA,TRBV20-1,CSAARSTDTQYF,TGCAGTGCTGCGAGAAGCACAGATACGCAGTATTTT
TRBJ1-1,many,NA,TRBV18,CASSVGLDTEAFF,TGTGCCAGCTCCGTAGGGTTGGACACTGAAGCTTTCTTT
TRBJ2-5,many,NA,TRBV5-1,CASSSTGGRETQYF,TGCGCCAGCAGCTCGACGGGTGGTAGAGAGACCCAGTACTTC
TRBJ2-1,NA,TRBD2,TRBV7-8,CASSLALVVAGGDNEQFF,TGTGCCAGCAGCTTAGCGTTAGTCGTAGCGGGGGGCGACAATGAGCAGTTCTTC
TRBJ2-2,many,NA,TRBV12-3/TRBV12-4,CASSPWTAGELFF,TGTGCCAGCAGTCCCTGGACGGCCGGGGAGCTGTTTTTT
TRBJ1-6,NA,NA,TRBV5-6,CASSLGSSYNSPLHF,TGTGCCAGCAGCTTGGGAAGCTCCTATAATTCACCCCTCCACTTT
TRBJ2-3,many,NA,TRBV7-8,CASSLGGTTQYF,TGTGCCAGCAGCTTAGGAGGGACTACGCAGTATTTT
TRBJ2-3,NA,TRBD1,TRBV6-5,CASAVGQGPASQYF,TGTGCCAGCGCCGTAGGACAGGGGCCCGCCTCCCAGTATTTT
TRBJ1-2,many,NA,TRBV5-6,CASSHPRGGPFGYTF,TGTGCCAGCAGCCACCCCCGAGGGGGGCCCTTTGGCTACACCTTC
TRBJ2-7,many,NA,TRBV18,CASSPSRSSEQYF,TGTGCCAGCTCCCCGAGCAGGAGCTCCGAGCAGTACTTC
TRBJ2-1,few,TRBD2,TRBV5-6,CASSLLSGGAPSYNEQFF,TGTGCCAGCAGCTTACTCAGCGGGGGGGCCCCATCCTACAATGAGCAGTTCTTC
TRBJ2-1,many,NA,TRBV3-1,CASTPGYLKDNEQFF,TGTGCCAGCACCCCGGGGTACCTGAAAGACAATGAGCAGTTCTTC
TRBJ2-7,few,NA,TRBV10-3,CAIGGNVYEQYF,TGTGCCATCGGCGGGAACGTCTACGAGCAGTACTTC
TRBJ2-3,many,NA,TRBV5-4,CASSPSALVTDTQYF,TGTGCCAGCAGCCCCTCGGCCCTGGTTACAGATACGCAGTATTTT
TRBJ2-7,many,NA,TRBV7-2,CASSLGLIREQYF,TGTGCCAGCAGCTTGGGCCTTATCAGGGAGCAGTACTTC
TRBJ1-4,many,NA,TRBV7-2,CASSPRRGEKLFF,TGTGCCAGCAGCCCCCGGAGGGGAGAAAAACTGTTTTTT
TRBJ2-1,many,TRBD2,TRBV14,CASSRRLASEQFF,TGTGCCAGCAGCCGACGACTAGCGAGTGAGCAGTTCTTC
TRBJ2-2,many,NA,TRBV9,CASSVDQSTGELFF,TGTGCCAGCAGCGTAGACCAGAGCACCGGGGAGCTGTTTTTT
TRBJ2-5,many,TRBD2,TRBV20-1,CSAPPVGAGVGETQYF,TGCAGTGCCCCCCCAGTTGGAGCGGGAGTTGGAGAGACCCAGTACTTC
TRBJ2-2,many,NA,TRBV4-3,CASSRGLQNTGELFF,TGCGCCAGCAGCCGGGGACTGCAGAACACCGGGGAGCTGTTTTTT
TRBJ2-5,many,TRBD2,TRBV5-1,CASSLDGGGTQETQYF,TGCGCCAGCAGCTTGGACGGGGGAGGGACCCAAGAGACCCAGTACTTC